This T cell receptor beta chain was sequenced for a study of OX40 agonist ivuxolimab in advanced cancers. Whole-study context: Therapy given before enrollment (anti-PD-1, anti-PD-L1 or anti-CTLA-4) was allowed, and around 40% had some. Two patients with cutaneous melanoma and one with hepatocellular carcinoma, three in total, showed partial responses.

Trimming stripped 1 base from V and 1 base from J, with 7 bases between. Germline V gene data show CDR1 as MNHEY and CDR2 as SVGAGI. The CDR3 contains 14 residues. Any history of autoimmune disease or systemic immunosuppression disqualified patients. TCRdb's copy holds only in-frame clones and misses some; the assay was immunoSEQ multiplex PCR. The profile shows over 55,000 clones, approximately 78% of them singletons. Sequences were derived from CD4+ or CD8+ T cells sorted from blood, sampled in a trial of the OX40 agonist ivuxolimab. The chain combines TRBV6-5 with TRBJ1-1; D may be TRBD1 (5 bases). The sequence was obtained from an adult with an advanced solid tumor such as melanoma, head and neck, liver or kidney cancer. The CDR3 DNA follows: TGTGCCAGCAGTTACTTCAGGGCGAACACTGAAGCTTTCTTT. Encoded protein: CASSYFRANTEAFF.